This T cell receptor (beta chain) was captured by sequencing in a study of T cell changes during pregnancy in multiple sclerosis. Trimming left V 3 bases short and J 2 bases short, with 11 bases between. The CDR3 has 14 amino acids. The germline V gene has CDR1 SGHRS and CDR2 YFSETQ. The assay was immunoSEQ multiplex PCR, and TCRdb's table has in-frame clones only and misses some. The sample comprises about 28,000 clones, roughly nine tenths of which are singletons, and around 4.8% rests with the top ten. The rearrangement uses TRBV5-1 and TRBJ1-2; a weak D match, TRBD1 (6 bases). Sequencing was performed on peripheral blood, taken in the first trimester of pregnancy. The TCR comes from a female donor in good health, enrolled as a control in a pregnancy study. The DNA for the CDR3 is TGCGCCAGCAGCTGGGCGACAGGAAACTATGGCTACACCTTC. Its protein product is CASSWATGNYGYTF.